This TCR beta chain was obtained from a study of T cells in Graves' hyperthyroidism and ophthalmopathy. General observations from the study: Expanded thyroid clonotypes (above 0.001) were mostly also found in blood.

For Graves' hyperthyroidism to be stable, ophthalmopathy could not progress within 18 months. Amplified regions were TCR beta CDR3 sequences from RNA transcripts. A set of HTBI primers served as the primers for a first-round RT-PCR of the TCR CDR3. MiXCR, applied by TCRdb to the multiplex PCR reads, yields one record per CDR3 protein. The table lists about 420,000 distinct CDR3 sequences, 15% to 17% of them singletons. This CDR3 spans 19 amino acids. V dropped 0 bases and J dropped 0 bases, with 17 bases sitting between them. Germline assignment: CDR1 SEHNR and CDR2 FQNEAQ (reference sequence). Points on this clonotype: Its specificity is unknown.

The sample consisted of blood. This chain connects TRBV7-9 to TRBJ2-2, with D possibly being TRBD1 (5 bases). The clonotype originates from a woman between 18 and 30 years old with Graves' hyperthyroidism. The CDR3 spells CASSLAPGRGRANTGELFF. DNA for the CDR3: TGTGCCAGCAGCTTAGCTCCAGGACGAGGCAGGGCGAACACCGGGGAGCTGTTTTTT.